The T cell receptor (beta chain) described here comes from a study of early T cells in non-severe SARS-CoV-2 infection. This clonotype showed up many times. The CDR3 extends over 15 amino acids. Germline CDR1 reads MRHNA; CDR2 reads SNTAGT. The V and J ends lost 2 bases and 6 bases, in that order; junction bases with no gene match: 1. MiXCR, applied by TCRdb to the 5' RACE reads, yields one record per CDR3 protein. Altogether 75,000 or so distinct CDR3 sequences are present, 14% being singletons, with the ten largest covering 11%. This chain connects TRBV6-4 to TRBJ2-1, with 13 bases fitting TRBD2. The source material was whole blood. The TCR originated in an adult who was a healthcare worker with PCR-confirmed SARS-CoV-2 infection or an uninfected control (not recorded which). The CDR3 bases are TGTGCCAGCAGTGACACTAGCGGGGGGGCCAATGAGCAGTTCTTC. Encoded protein: CASSDTSGGANEQFF.